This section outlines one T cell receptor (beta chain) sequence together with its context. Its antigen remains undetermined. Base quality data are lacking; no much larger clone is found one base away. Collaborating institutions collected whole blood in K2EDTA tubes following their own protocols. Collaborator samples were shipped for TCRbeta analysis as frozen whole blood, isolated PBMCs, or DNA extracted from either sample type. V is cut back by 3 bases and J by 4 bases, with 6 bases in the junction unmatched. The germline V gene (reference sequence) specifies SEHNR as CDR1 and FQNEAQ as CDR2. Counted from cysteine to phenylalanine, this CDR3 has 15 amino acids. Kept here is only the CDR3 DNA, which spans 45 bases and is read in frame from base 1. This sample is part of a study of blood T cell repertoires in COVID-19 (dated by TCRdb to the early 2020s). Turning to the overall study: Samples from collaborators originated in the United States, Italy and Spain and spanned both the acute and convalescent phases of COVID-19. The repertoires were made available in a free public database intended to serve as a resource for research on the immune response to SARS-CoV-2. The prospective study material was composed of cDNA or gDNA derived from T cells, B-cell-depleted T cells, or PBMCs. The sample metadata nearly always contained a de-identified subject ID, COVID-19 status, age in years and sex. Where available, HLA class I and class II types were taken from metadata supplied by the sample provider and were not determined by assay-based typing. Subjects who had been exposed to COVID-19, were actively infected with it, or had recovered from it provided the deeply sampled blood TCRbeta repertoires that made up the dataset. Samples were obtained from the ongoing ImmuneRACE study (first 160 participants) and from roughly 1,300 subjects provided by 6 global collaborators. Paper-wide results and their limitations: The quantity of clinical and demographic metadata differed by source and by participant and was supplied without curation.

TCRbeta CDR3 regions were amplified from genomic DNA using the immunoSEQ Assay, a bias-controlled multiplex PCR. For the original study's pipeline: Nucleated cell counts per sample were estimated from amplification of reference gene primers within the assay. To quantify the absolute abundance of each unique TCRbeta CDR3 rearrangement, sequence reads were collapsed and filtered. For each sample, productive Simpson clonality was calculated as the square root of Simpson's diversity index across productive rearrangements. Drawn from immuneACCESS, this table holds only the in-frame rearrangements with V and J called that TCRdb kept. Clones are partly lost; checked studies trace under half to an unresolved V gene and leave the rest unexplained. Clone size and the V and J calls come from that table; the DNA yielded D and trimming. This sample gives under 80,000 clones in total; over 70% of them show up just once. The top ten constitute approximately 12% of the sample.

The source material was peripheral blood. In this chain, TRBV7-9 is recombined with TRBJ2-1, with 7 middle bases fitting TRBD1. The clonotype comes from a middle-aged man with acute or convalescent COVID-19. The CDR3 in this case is CASSFHGTEYNEQFF. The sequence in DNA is TGTGCCAGCAGCTTTCATGGGACAGAATACAATGAGCAGTTCTTC.